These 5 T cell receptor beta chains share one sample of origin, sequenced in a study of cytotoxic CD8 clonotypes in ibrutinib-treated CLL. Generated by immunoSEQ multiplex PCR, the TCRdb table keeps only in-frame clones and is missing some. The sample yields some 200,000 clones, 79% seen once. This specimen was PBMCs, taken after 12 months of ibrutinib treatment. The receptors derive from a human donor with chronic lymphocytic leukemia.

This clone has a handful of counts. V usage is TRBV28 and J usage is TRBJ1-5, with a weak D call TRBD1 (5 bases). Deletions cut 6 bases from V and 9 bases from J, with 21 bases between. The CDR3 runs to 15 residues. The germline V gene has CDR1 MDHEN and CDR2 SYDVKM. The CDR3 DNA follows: TGTGCCAGCAGGGATGAGGGGAGCCCCCGGCCGCCCCAGCATTTT. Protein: CASRDEGSPRPPQHF.

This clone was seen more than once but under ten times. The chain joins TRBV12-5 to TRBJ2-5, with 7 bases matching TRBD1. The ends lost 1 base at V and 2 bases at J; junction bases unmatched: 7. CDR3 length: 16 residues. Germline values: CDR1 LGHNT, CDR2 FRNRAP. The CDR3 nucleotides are TGTGCTAGTGGTTTGGCCACGACAGGGTGGCAAGAGACCCAGTACTTC. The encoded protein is CASGLATTGWQETQYF.

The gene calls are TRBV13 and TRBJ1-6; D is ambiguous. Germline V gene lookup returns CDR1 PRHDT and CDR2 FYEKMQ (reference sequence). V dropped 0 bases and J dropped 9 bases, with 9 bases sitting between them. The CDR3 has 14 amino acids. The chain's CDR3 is CASSLGRWGSPLHF. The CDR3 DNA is TGTGCCAGCAGCTTAGGTCGCTGGGGTTCACCCCTCCACTTT.

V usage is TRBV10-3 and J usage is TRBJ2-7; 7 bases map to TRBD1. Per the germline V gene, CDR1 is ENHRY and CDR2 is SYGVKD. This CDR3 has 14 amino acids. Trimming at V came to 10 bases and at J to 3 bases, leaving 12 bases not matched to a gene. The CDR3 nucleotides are TGTGCCACCAGGGCGCCGGACAGGAACTACGAGCAGTACTTC. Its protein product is CATRAPDRNYEQYF.

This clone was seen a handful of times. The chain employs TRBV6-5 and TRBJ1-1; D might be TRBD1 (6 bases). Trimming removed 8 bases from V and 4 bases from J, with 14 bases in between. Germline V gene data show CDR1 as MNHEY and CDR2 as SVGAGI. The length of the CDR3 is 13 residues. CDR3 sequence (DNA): TGTGCCAGCGCTAAAGGACAGAGCACTGAAGCTTTCTTT. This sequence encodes CASAKGQSTEAFF.